Listed here are 9 T cell receptor beta chains from one sample, sequenced in a study of blood T cell repertoires in COVID-19. TCRdb's table, derived via immunoSEQ multiplex PCR, lists solely in-frame clones and lacks some. The sample shows roughly 200,000 clones, 80% to 90% of them seen only once. The sample consisted of PBMCs or T cells enriched from blood (not recorded which). The receptor set was obtained from a woman between 45 and 65 years old who had been exposed to COVID-19.

This clone has only one observation. The chain carries TRBV5-1 and TRBJ1-2, with D maybe TRBD1 (5 bases). Germline CDR1 is SGHRS and CDR2 is YFSETQ. The CDR3 extends over 13 amino acids. V lost 0 bases and J 4 bases, leaving 7 bases between the germline ends. CDR3 nucleotide sequence: TGCGCCAGCAGCTTGGGACAGCCCTATGGCTACACCTTC. It yields the protein CASSLGQPYGYTF.

This clone was counted a single time. The chain is built from TRBV7-9 and TRBJ2-3; perhaps TRBD1 as D (5 bases). From germline, CDR1 is SEHNR and CDR2 FQNEAQ (reference sequence). The CDR3 has 15 amino acids. V gave up 6 bases and J gave up 4 bases, with 17 bases separating them. CDR3 sequence reads: CASSPTVSPADTQYF. CDR3 coding DNA: TGTGCCAGCAGTCCGACAGTTTCCCCCGCAGATACGCAGTATTTT.

V and J are TRBV3-1 (or the pseudogene TRBV3-2) and TRBJ2-3; 12 nucleotides align to TRBD2. Unmatched junction bases numbered 4, after V lost 4 bases and J lost 2 bases. The CDR3 is 16 residues long. CDR1 and CDR2 (germline): LGHDT, YNNKEL (reference sequence). Here the CDR3 reads CASSLTSGGFTDTQYF. CDR3 sequence (DNA): TGTGCCAGCAGCCTGACTAGCGGGGGCTTCACAGATACGCAGTATTTT.

This chain uses TRBV4-2 with TRBJ2-2, with D hard to call. Germline CDR1 reads LGHNA; CDR2 reads YNFKEQ. The CDR3 sequence is 14 residues long. V was trimmed by 6 bases and J by 5 bases, leaving 13 bases between them. In nucleotides, the CDR3 is TGTGCCAGCAGGGATGGGCGCTCAACCGGGGAGCTGTTTTTT. It encodes CASRDGRSTGELFF.

In its sample, this clone was seen a few times. This chain links TRBV5-6 with TRBJ1-2, with 9 bases that match TRBD1. Per germline, CDR1 SGHDT and CDR2 YYEEEE. J gave up 6 bases and V 5 bases, and 17 bases lay outside the gene matches. The CDR3 sequence is 17 residues long. CDR3 nucleotides: TGTGCCAGCAGGCGAACCGGACAGGGGAGGCGACTTCATGGCTACACCTTC. Its protein product is CASRRTGQGRRLHGYTF.

The chain combines TRBV29-1 with TRBJ2-7; 7 nucleotides agree with TRBD1. The germline gives CDR1 SQVTM, CDR2 ANQGSEA. The CDR3 totals 14 residues. J lost 3 bases, V lost 5 bases, and 10 bases had no gene match. CDR3 bases: TGCAGCGTTAGGGGGCTGAGTGGGGGCTACGAGCAGTACTTC. It translates to CSVRGLSGGYEQYF.

This chain links TRBV7-2 with TRBJ2-1; no reliable D call. The CDR3 sequence is 15 residues long. Trimming removed 5 bases at V and 6 bases at J, with 17 bases between. The germline gives CDR1 SGHTA, CDR2 FQGNSA. The CDR3 sequence is CASSPLGAALNEQFF. In nucleotides, the CDR3 is TGTGCCAGCAGCCCGCTCGGCGCGGCCCTCAATGAGCAGTTCTTC. Looking up the rest from reference TRBV7-2 and TRBJ2-1 gives the full variable domain: GAGVSQSPSNKVTEKGKDVELRCDPISGHTALYWYRQSLGQGLEFLIYFQGNSAPDKSGLPSDRFSAERTGGSVSTLTIQRTQQEDSAVYLCASSPLGAALNEQFFGPGTRLTVL.

This rearrangement joins TRBV6-5 to TRBJ1-3, with D unresolved. The germline V gene encodes CDR1 MNHEY and CDR2 SVGAGI. This CDR3 has 15 residues. V lost 5 bases and J 0 bases, leaving 11 bases between the germline ends. In DNA, the CDR3 is TGTGCCAGCAGTACCCTCGGCGGCTCTGGAAACACCATATATTTT. Its translation is CASSTLGGSGNTIYF.

The rearrangement links TRBV9 to TRBJ1-1; TRBD1 is a possible D gene (5 bases). Germline V gene lookup returns CDR1 SGDLS and CDR2 YYNGEE. This CDR3 comprises 15 residues. Trimming stripped 0 bases from V and 3 bases from J, with 12 bases between. CDR3 region: CASSVGFRGDTEAFF. CDR3 in DNA: TGTGCCAGCAGCGTAGGGTTTCGGGGGGACACTGAAGCTTTCTTT.